A selection of T cell receptor beta chains follows, all from one sample in a study of regulatory T cells in long-lasting Graves disease. TCRdb recomputed calls from the multiplex PCR reads with MiXCR, one row per CDR3 protein. The data contain about 220,000 distinct CDR3 sequences, about 16% of them singletons. The input for sequencing was peripheral blood mononuclear cells (PBMCs), taken at new diagnosis, from a patient treated with antithyroid drugs. Receptors originate from a female donor with Graves disease. CDR3s include the opening cysteine and the closing phenylalanine or tryptophan. The D gene is left open where the match is weak. Not every row has a clone size; where given, it reads once, few, many or a size class.

v_gene: TRBV20-1
abundance: many
j_gene: TRBJ2-5
d_gene: NA
CDR3aa: CSARSWASRETQYF
CDR3nt: TGCAGTGCTAGAAGCTGGGCCAGCCGGGAGACCCAGTACTTC

v_gene: TRBV7-8
abundance: many
j_gene: TRBJ2-1
d_gene: TRBD2
CDR3aa: CASRRDYTSYNEQFF
CDR3nt: TGTGCCAGCAGACGGGACTACACATCTTACAATGAGCAGTTCTTC

v_gene: TRBV11-1
abundance: many
j_gene: TRBJ2-7
d_gene: NA
CDR3aa: CASSFQVGYEQYF
CDR3nt: TGTGCCAGCAGCTTTCAGGTAGGCTACGAGCAGTACTTC

v_gene: TRBV11-2
abundance: many
j_gene: TRBJ1-1
d_gene: TRBD1
CDR3aa: CASSSSTTTGVTEAFF
CDR3nt: TGTGCCAGCAGCTCGTCCACAACCACAGGGGTCACTGAAGCTTTCTTT

v_gene: TRBV28
abundance: many
j_gene: TRBJ2-1
d_gene: TRBD1
CDR3aa: CASTLAGQGHNEQFF
CDR3nt: TGTGCCAGCACTTTGGCGGGACAGGGGCACAATGAGCAGTTCTTC

v_gene: TRBV20-1
abundance: many
j_gene: TRBJ2-3
d_gene: NA
CDR3aa: CSARLGSSTDTQYF
CDR3nt: TGCAGTGCTAGACTTGGCAGTAGCACAGATACGCAGTATTTT

v_gene: TRBV2
abundance: many
j_gene: TRBJ1-6
d_gene: NA
CDR3aa: CASSETWGSSYNSPLHF
CDR3nt: TGTGCCAGCAGTGAAACTTGGGGGAGCTCCTATAATTCACCCCTCCACTTT

v_gene: TRBV27
abundance: once
j_gene: TRBJ2-5
d_gene: NA
CDR3aa: CASSFSGALPETQYF
CDR3nt: TGTGCCAGCAGTTTTTCAGGGGCCCTTCCAGAGACCCAGTACTTC

v_gene: TRBV15
abundance: many
j_gene: TRBJ1-2
d_gene: TRBD1
CDR3aa: CATSREYIGTGTNYGYTF
CDR3nt: TGTGCCACCAGCAGAGAGTACATAGGGACAGGGACGAACTATGGCTACACCTTC

v_gene: TRBV5-1
abundance: many
j_gene: TRBJ2-6
d_gene: NA
CDR3aa: CASSLGWGSGANVLTF
CDR3nt: TGCGCCAGCAGCTTGGGATGGGGCAGTGGGGCCAACGTCCTGACTTTC

v_gene: TRBV9
abundance: NA
j_gene: TRBJ1-2
d_gene: NA
CDR3aa: CASSSHNSGGGYTF
CDR3nt: TGTGCCAGCAGCTCCCATAACTCGGGCGGCGGCTACACCTTC